The 22 T cell receptor beta chains below come from one sample, sequenced in a study of T cells after yellow fever vaccination. Using its own MiXCR run on the 5' RACE reads, TCRdb lists one record per CDR3 protein. The sample has under 300,000 distinct CDR3 sequences, 10% to 15% seen once. The sample was CD4+ T cells sorted from PBMCs, taken 45 days after the yellow fever booster vaccination. These receptors were obtained from a man under 40 who received the YFV17D yellow fever vaccine.

The chain recombines TRBV18 with TRBJ2-5; no reliable D call. The CDR3 loop spans 12 amino acids. The germline CDR1 and CDR2 sequences are KGHSH and LQKENI. Trimming cost V 1 base and J 4 bases, with 4 bases left between them. The CDR3 spells CASSPRPETQYF. In nucleotides, the CDR3 is TGTGCCAGCTCACCACGTCCAGAGACCCAGTACTTC.

CDR3 amino acids: CATSSDRYEQYF. For the CDR3, the DNA is TGTGCCACCTCATCCGACAGGTACGAGCAGTACTTC. V is TRBV24-1 and J is TRBJ2-7, with a weak D call TRBD1 (6 bases). Germline V gene lookup returns CDR1 KGHDR and CDR2 SFDVKD. This CDR3 has 12 amino acids. The V end was cut by 9 bases, the J end by 4 bases, with 12 bases between.

This chain uses TRBV20-1 with TRBJ1-5; weak D call: TRBD1 (6 bases). The V end lost 6 bases, the J end lost 4 bases, and 10 bases lay between the germline ends. Germline V lookup: CDR1 DFQATT, CDR2 SNEGSKA (reference sequence). The CDR3 consists of 12 residues. CDR3 sequence reads: CSALQGNQPQHF. DNA of the CDR3: TGCAGTGCACTACAGGGTAATCAGCCCCAGCATTTT.

This clonotype was counted only a few times. The chain combines TRBV12-3 or TRBV12-4 with TRBJ2-2; 8 bases map to TRBD2. After removal of 5 bases from V and 7 bases from J, the junction contained 3 bases not matched to a gene. The CDR3 sequence is 13 residues long. The CDR3 loop is CASSPGGGGELFF. DNA for the CDR3: TGTGCCAGCAGTCCCGGGGGGGGCGGGGAGCTGTTTTTT.

This clonotype was seen a few times. This rearrangement joins TRBV18 to TRBJ2-1; TRBD2 aligns across 14 bases. The trim removed 6 bases at V and 8 bases at J, leaving 6 bases unmatched. CDR3 length: 15 amino acids. Per the germline V gene, CDR1 is KGHSH and CDR2 is LQKENI. The CDR3, as DNA: TGTGCCAGCTCGCGGACTAGCGGGAGGATTGATGAGCAGTTCTTC. As protein: CASSRTSGRIDEQFF.

The chain is built from TRBV11-1 and TRBJ2-2; no reliable D call. The CDR3 has 18 residues. Trimming took 2 bases from V and 0 from J, leaving 16 bases between them. The V gene's germline CDR1 is SGHAT and CDR2 FQDESV (reference sequence). For the CDR3, the DNA is TGTGCCAGCAGCTTAAGGGAACGGCTGAGTACGAACACCGGGGAGCTGTTTTTT. Translating gives CASSLRERLSTNTGELFF.

This sequence joins TRBV7-2 and TRBJ2-1; no clear D gene. V gave up 6 bases and J gave up 7 bases, with 13 bases separating them. The CDR3 has 13 amino acids. The germline gives CDR1 SGHTA, CDR2 FQGNSA. CDR3 residues: CASRKRTVNEQFF. CDR3 nucleotide sequence: TGTGCCAGCAGAAAGAGGACGGTTAATGAGCAGTTCTTC.

This clonotype occurred many times. The gene calls are TRBV5-1 and TRBJ2-3, with 8 bases that match TRBD1. The CDR3 extends over 14 amino acids. CDR1 is SGHRS and CDR2 is YFSETQ in the germline V gene. Losses at the gene ends were 3 bases for V and 2 bases for J; bases not matched to a gene: 2. This CDR3 reads CASSSGQDTDTQYF. The CDR3 DNA follows: TGCGCCAGCAGCTCGGGACAGGACACAGATACGCAGTATTTT.

The gene calls are TRBV7-9 and TRBJ2-1, with D unresolved. Germline V gives CDR1 SEHNR, CDR2 FQNEAQ (reference sequence). There are 15 residues in the CDR3. V lost 5 bases and J 2 bases, leaving 13 bases between the germline ends. The CDR3 region is CASSLRRLTYNEQFF. CDR3 bases: TGTGCCAGCAGCCTACGACGGCTGACCTACAATGAGCAGTTCTTC.

The V and J genes are TRBV5-1 and TRBJ2-1; 15 positions agree with TRBD2. The CDR3 is made up of 20 amino acids. Germline V gives CDR1 SGHRS, CDR2 YFSETQ. The V and J ends lost 4 bases and 5 bases, in that order; junction bases with no gene match: 16. CDR3 DNA: TGCGCCAGCAGCGGTTCCGGGACTAGCGGGAGGTTCCGAAGGGACAATGAGCAGTTCTTC. This translates into CASSGSGTSGRFRRDNEQFF.

CDR3: CASSLLTSGSSYEQYF. DNA for the CDR3: TGCGCCAGCAGCTTACTGACTAGCGGGAGCTCCTACGAGCAGTACTTC. The chain employs TRBV5-1 and TRBJ2-7, with 12 bases fitting TRBD2. The CDR3 extends over 16 amino acids. J gave up 0 bases and V 2 bases, and 3 bases lay outside the gene matches. Germline assignment: CDR1 SGHRS and CDR2 YFSETQ. Drawing the rest from reference TRBV5-1 and TRBJ2-7, the complete variable domain is KAGVTQTPRYLIKTRGQQVTLSCSPISGHRSVSWYQQTPGQGLQFLFEYFSETQRNKGNFPGRFSGRQFSNSRSEMNVSTLELGDSALYLCASSLLTSGSSYEQYFGPGTRLTVT.

The chain is built from TRBV7-2 and TRBJ2-7; the match to TRBD2 covers 9 bases. CDR3 length equals 15 residues. With V trimmed by 5 bases and J by 3 bases, 8 bases remained unmatched. Per the germline V gene, CDR1 is SGHTA and CDR2 is FQGNSA. The CDR3 protein is CASSLLLAGFYEQYF. CDR3 sequence (DNA): TGTGCCAGCAGCCTTCTCCTAGCGGGGTTCTACGAGCAGTACTTC.

The genes are TRBV18 and TRBJ2-1; 9 nucleotides match TRBD2. This CDR3 is 15 amino acids long. The junction had 9 bases not matched to a gene; V was cut back by 3 bases and J by 9 bases. Germline V lookup: CDR1 KGHSH, CDR2 LQKENI. CDR3 in amino acids: CASSPSGSGSGEQFF. Written as DNA, the CDR3 is TGTGCCAGCTCACCCTCGGGTAGCGGGAGCGGTGAGCAGTTCTTC.

This clonotype was seen a handful of times. This rearrangement joins TRBV20-1 to TRBJ2-1; TRBD2 aligns across 10 bases. Germline V CDR1 and CDR2: DFQATT, SNEGSKA (reference sequence). V shed 0 bases, J shed 15 bases, and the junction held 14 bases outside the gene matches. The CDR3 sequence is 15 residues long. The CDR3 protein is CSARDGSSGSGTSFF. The DNA for the CDR3 is TGCAGTGCTAGAGATGGGTCTAGCGGGAGTGGTACGTCGTTCTTC.

The gene calls are TRBV20-1 and TRBJ2-6; no definite D call. Per the germline V gene, CDR1 is DFQATT and CDR2 is SNEGSKA (reference sequence). The CDR3 has 13 residues. Trimming shortened V by 1 base and J by 0 bases, and 1 base separated the two germline ends. The CDR3 DNA sequence: TGCAGTGCTAGAGCCTCTGGGGCCAACGTCCTGACTTTC. It specifies CSARASGANVLTF.

This chain connects TRBV21-1 to TRBJ2-7. TRBV21-1 corresponds to a pseudogene. This CDR3 is 14 amino acids long. DNA of the CDR3: TGTGCCAGCAGCAAGGCGCCTTTTTCGGTCGAGCAGTACTTC. Translating it yields CASSKAPFSVEQYF.

The table lists this clonotype with many counts. The CDR3 loop reads CASSLLDNDEQYF. Here the CDR3 DNA reads TGTGCCAGCTCACTGCTGGACAATGACGAGCAGTACTTC. This chain connects TRBV18 to TRBJ2-7, with TRBD1 as a possible D gene (5 bases). Germline values: CDR1 KGHSH, CDR2 LQKENI. Trimming cost V 4 bases and J 5 bases, with 12 bases left between them. The CDR3 has 13 residues.

There are a few counts of this clonotype. The genes are TRBV25-1 and TRBJ2-5; possible D gene TRBD2, 6 bases. The CDR3 spans 17 residues. Trimming pared 1 base from V and 4 bases from J, leaving 19 bases between. Germline V gives CDR1 MGHDK, CDR2 SYGVNS. In DNA form, the CDR3 reads TGTGCCAGCAGTGAATCGTTTAGCGGAAGCCTTGGAGAGACCCAGTACTTC. Translation gives CASSESFSGSLGETQYF.

The rearrangement links TRBV11-2 to TRBJ2-2; 13 nucleotides align to TRBD2. The junction had 7 bases not matched to a gene; V was cut back by 5 bases and J by 1 base. The CDR3 is made up of 18 amino acids. Per germline, CDR1 SGHAT and CDR2 FQNNGV. For the CDR3, the DNA is TGTGCCAGCAGCCCCCAGGGACTAGCGGGATGGAACACCGGGGAGCTGTTTTTT. Its protein is CASSPQGLAGWNTGELFF.

This chain joins TRBV14 and TRBJ2-1, with 13 bases aligning to TRBD2. V dropped 5 bases and J dropped 10; count of bases not matched to a gene: 8. This CDR3 contains 15 residues. Germline V gives CDR1 SGHDN, CDR2 FVKESK. The CDR3 loop reads CASSVGLAGVEEQFF. CDR3 bases: TGTGCCAGCAGCGTAGGACTAGCGGGAGTCGAAGAGCAGTTCTTC.

This clonotype was seen only a few times. V and J are TRBV19 and TRBJ2-1, with D perhaps TRBD1 (5 bases). Trimming stripped 2 bases from V and 9 bases from J, with 8 bases between. Germline V gene lookup returns CDR1 LNHDA and CDR2 SQIVND (reference sequence). CDR3 size: 12 residues. The CDR3: CASSITGAEQFF. CDR3 bases: TGTGCCAGTAGTATAACAGGTGCTGAGCAGTTCTTC.

The chain links TRBV4-3 to TRBJ2-1; the match to TRBD2 covers 8 bases. CDR3 length: 16 amino acids. V was pared by 1 base and J by 9 bases, with 11 bases of the junction left unmatched. In germline, CDR1 is LGHNA, CDR2 YSLEER. The CDR3 reads CASSQAQSGSGSEQFF. CDR3 bases: TGCGCCAGCAGCCAAGCTCAAAGCGGGAGTGGGAGTGAGCAGTTCTTC.